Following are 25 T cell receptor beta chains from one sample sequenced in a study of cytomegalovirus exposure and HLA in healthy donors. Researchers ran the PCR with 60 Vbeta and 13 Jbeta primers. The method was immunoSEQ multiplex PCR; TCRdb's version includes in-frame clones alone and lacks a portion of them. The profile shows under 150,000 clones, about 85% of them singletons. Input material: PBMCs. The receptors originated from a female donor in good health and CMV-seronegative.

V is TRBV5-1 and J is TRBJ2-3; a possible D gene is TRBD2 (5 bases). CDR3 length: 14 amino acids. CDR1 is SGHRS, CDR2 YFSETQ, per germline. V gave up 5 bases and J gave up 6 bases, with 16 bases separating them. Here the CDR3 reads CASSRWESGDTQYF. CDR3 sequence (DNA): TGCGCCAGCAGTAGGTGGGAGAGTGGGGATACGCAGTATTTT.

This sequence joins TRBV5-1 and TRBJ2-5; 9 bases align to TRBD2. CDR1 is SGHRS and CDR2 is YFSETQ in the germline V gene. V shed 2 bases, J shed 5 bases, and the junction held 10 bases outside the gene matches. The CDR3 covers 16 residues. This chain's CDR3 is CASSFPREGLKETQYF. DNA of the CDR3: TGCGCCAGCAGCTTCCCGCGGGAGGGCCTTAAGGAGACCCAGTACTTC.

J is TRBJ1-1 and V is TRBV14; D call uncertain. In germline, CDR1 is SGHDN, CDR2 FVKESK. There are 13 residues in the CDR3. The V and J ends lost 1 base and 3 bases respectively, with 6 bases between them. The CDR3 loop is CASSQAGYTEAFF. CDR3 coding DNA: TGTGCCAGCAGCCAAGCGGGTTACACTGAAGCTTTCTTT.

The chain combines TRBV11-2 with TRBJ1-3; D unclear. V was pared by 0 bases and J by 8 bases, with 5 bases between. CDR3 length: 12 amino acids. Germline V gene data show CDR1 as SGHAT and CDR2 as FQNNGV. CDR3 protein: CASSLDLDTIYF. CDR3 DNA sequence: TGTGCCAGCAGCTTAGATCTAGACACCATATATTTT.

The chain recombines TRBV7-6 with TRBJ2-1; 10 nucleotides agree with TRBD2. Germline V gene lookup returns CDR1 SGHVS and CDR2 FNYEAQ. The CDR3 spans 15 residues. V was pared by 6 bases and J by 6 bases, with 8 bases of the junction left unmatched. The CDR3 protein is CASSFGLAAVNEQFF. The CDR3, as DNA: TGTGCCAGCAGTTTTGGACTAGCGGCCGTCAATGAGCAGTTCTTC.

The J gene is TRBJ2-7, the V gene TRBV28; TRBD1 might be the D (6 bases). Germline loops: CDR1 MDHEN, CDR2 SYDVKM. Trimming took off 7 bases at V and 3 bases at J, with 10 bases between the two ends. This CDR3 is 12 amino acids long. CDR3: CASTGALYEQYF. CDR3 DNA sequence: TGTGCCAGCACAGGGGCCCTCTACGAGCAGTACTTC.

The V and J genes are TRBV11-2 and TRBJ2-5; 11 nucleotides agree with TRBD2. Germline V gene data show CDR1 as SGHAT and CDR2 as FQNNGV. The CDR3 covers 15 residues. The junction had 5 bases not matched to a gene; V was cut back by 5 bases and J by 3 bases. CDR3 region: CASSQGGLAEETQYF. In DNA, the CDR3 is TGTGCCAGCAGCCAGGGGGGACTAGCGGAAGAGACCCAGTACTTC.

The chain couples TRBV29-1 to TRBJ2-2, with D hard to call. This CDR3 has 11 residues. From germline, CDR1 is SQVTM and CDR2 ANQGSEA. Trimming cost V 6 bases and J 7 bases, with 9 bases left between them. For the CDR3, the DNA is TGCAGCGTCCACGAGAACGGGGAGCTGTTTTTT. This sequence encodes CSVHENGELFF.

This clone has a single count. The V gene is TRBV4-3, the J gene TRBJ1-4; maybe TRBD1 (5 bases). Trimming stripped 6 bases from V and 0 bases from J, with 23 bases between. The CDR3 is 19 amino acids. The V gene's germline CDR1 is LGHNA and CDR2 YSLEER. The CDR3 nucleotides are TGCGCCAGCAGGCCCGCAGGAAACAGGAGATTTGCAACTAATGAAAAACTGTTTTTT. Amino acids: CASRPAGNRRFATNEKLFF.

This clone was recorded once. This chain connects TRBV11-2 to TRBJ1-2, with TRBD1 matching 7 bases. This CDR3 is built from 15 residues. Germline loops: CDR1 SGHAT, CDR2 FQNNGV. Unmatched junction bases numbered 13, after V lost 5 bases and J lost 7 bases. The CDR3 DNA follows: TGTGCCAGCAGCCAAACAAGCCGACAGGGCGGTGGCTACACCTTC. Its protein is CASSQTSRQGGGYTF.

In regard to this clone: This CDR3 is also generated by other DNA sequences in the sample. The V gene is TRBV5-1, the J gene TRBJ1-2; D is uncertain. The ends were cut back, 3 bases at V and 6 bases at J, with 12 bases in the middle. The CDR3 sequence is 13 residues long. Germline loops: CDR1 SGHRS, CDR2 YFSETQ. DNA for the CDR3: TGCGCCAGCAGCTCAGAGACGGGGAATGGCTACACCTTC. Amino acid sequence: CASSSETGNGYTF.

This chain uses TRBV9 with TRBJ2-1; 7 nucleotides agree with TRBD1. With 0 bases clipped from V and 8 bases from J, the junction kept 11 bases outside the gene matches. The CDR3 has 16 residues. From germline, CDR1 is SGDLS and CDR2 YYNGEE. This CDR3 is CASSVEGAWLGDEQFF. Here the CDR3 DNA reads TGTGCCAGCAGCGTAGAGGGGGCCTGGCTAGGCGATGAGCAGTTCTTC.

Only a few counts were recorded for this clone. For the CDR3, the DNA is TGTGCCATCAGGGCTCCGGGGAGTGCCGCCACTGAAGCTTTCTTT. Amino acids: CAIRAPGSAATEAFF. This sequence joins TRBV10-3 and TRBJ1-1; D call uncertain. Germline CDR1 ENHRY, CDR2 SYGVKD. The CDR3 contains 15 residues. V lost 6 bases, J lost 4 bases, and 18 bases lay in between.

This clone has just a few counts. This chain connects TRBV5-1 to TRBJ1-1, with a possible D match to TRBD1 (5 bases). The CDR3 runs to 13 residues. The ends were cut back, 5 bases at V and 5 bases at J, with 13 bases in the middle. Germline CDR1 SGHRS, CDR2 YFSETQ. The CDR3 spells CASRGGGGTEAFF. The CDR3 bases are TGCGCCAGCAGGGGGGGTGGAGGTACTGAAGCTTTCTTT.

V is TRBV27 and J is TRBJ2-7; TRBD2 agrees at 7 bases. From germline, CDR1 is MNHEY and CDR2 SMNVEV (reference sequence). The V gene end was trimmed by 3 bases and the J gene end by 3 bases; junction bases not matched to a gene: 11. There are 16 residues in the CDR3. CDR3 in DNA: TGTGCCAGCAGTTTCGGCCCCGGACTAGGGAACTACGAGCAGTACTTC. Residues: CASSFGPGLGNYEQYF.

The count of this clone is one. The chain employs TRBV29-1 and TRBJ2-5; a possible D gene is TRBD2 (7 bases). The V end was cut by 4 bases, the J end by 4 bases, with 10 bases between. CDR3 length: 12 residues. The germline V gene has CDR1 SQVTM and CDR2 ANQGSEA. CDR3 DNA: TGCAGCGTTGCGGGGGGCCCAGAGACCCAGTACTTC. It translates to CSVAGGPETQYF.

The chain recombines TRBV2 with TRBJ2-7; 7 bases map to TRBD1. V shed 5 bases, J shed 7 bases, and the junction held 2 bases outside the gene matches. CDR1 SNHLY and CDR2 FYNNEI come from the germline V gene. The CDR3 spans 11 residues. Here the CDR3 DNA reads TGTGCCAGCAGTTACAGGGGAGAGCAGTACTTC. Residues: CASSYRGEQYF.

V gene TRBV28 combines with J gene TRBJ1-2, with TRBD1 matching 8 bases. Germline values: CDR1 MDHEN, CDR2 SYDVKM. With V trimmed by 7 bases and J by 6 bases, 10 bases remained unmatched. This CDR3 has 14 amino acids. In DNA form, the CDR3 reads TGTGCCAGCACGGACAGGGCAAAAAGAGATGGCTACACCTTC. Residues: CASTDRAKRDGYTF.

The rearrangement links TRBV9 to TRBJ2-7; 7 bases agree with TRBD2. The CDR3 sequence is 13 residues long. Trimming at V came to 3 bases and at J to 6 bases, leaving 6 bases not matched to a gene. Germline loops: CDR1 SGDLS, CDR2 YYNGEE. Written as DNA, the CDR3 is TGTGCCAGCAGCGCTGGGGGGGGGTTCGAGCAGTACTTC. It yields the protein CASSAGGGFEQYF.

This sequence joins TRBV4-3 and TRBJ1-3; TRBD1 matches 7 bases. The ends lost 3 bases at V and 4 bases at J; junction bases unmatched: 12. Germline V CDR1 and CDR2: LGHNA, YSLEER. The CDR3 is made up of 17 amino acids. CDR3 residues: CASSQGLSGQFGNTIYF. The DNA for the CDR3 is TGCGCCAGCAGCCAGGGCCTCTCGGGACAGTTCGGAAACACCATATATTTT.

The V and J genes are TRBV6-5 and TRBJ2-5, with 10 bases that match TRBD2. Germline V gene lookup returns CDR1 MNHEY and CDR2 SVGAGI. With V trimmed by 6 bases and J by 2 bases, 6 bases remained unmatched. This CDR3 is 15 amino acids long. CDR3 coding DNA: TGTGCCAGCAGCCCTGGACTAGCGGCTCAAGAGACCCAGTACTTC. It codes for CASSPGLAAQETQYF.

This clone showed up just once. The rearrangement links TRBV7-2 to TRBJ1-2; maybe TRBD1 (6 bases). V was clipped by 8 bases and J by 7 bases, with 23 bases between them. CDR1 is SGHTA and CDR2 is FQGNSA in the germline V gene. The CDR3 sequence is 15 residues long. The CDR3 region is CASGPRGGGLPGYTF. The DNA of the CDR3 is TGTGCCAGCGGCCCCCGGGGAGGGGGGCTACCTGGCTACACCTTC.

The CDR3 DNA is TGTGCCAGCAGCGTAGGGGGAACCCGAGGGACCGGGGAGCTGTTTTTT. This translates into CASSVGGTRGTGELFF. The chain combines TRBV9 with TRBJ2-2, with a possible D match to TRBD2 (5 bases). Trimming removed 0 bases from V and 5 bases from J, with 14 bases in between. Germline-derived CDR1 and CDR2 are SGDLS and YYNGEE. CDR3 size: 16 residues. The full variable domain, with the rest looked up from reference TRBV9 and TRBJ2-2, is DSGVTQTPKHLITATGQRVTLRCSPRSGDLSVYWYQQSLDQGLQFLIQYYNGEERAKGNILERFSAQQFPDLHSELNLSSLELGDSALYFCASSVGGTRGTGELFFGEGSRLTVL.

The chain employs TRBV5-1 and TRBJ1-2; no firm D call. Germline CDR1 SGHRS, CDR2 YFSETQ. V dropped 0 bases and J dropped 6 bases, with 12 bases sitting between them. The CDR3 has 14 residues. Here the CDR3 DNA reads TGCGCCAGCAGCTTGGTGATGCAGGCTCATGGCTACACCTTC. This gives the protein CASSLVMQAHGYTF. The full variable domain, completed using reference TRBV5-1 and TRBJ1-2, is KAGVTQTPRYLIKTRGQQVTLSCSPISGHRSVSWYQQTPGQGLQFLFEYFSETQRNKGNFPGRFSGRQFSNSRSEMNVSTLELGDSALYLCASSLVMQAHGYTFGSGTRLTVV.

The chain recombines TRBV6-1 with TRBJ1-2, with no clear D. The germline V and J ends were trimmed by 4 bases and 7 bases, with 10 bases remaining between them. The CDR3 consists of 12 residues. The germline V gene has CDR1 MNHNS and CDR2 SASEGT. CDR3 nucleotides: TGTGCCAGCAGTGGCCTAATGAGTGGCTACACCTTC. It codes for CASSGLMSGYTF.